This is a list of T cell receptor beta chains from one sample in a study of a mutant IDH1 vaccine in newly diagnosed glioma. No antigen has been assigned to these receptors. The method was immunoSEQ multiplex PCR; TCRdb's version includes in-frame clones alone and lacks a portion of them. The repertoire holds about 21,000 clones, with approximately 89% as singletons. Source: PBMCs, taken from a glioma patient whose treatment included an IDH1 peptide vaccine. These receptors came from a woman in her forties with glioma. Both conserved end residues are part of each CDR3. A D gene is named only where the DNA matches it firmly. The size of a clone is reported for some rows only, either as once, few or many, or as a class for expanded clones.

V	size	D	J	DNA	CDR3
TRBV27	-	TRBD1	TRBJ2-7	TGTGCCAGCAGTCGGGACAGGGGGAACTACGAGCAGTACTTC	CASSRDRGNYEQYF
TRBV5-4	-	-	TRBJ2-2	TGTGCCAGCAGCGGGGGGGGACACAACACCGGGGAGCTGTTTTTT	CASSGGGHNTGELFF
TRBV25-1	-	-	TRBJ1-5	TGTGCCAGCAGTGCCCCAGGGAATCAGCCCCAGCATTTT	CASSAPGNQPQHF
TRBV29-1	few	TRBD1	TRBJ1-1	TGCAGCGTTCAGGACAGGGTTATCACTGAAGCTTTCTTT	CSVQDRVITEAFF
TRBV4-3	once	TRBD2	TRBJ2-7	TGCGCCAGCAGCCAAGACCCTAGCGGGGGCTACGAGCAGTACTTC	CASSQDPSGGYEQYF
TRBV6-1	-	-	TRBJ2-7	TGTGCCAGCAGTGTCTCCTACGAGCAGTACTTC	CASSVSYEQYF
TRBV20-1	-	-	TRBJ2-7	TGCAGTCACGGGACTTCCTACGAGCAGTACTTC	CSHGTSYEQYF
TRBV7-2	once	-	TRBJ1-4	TGTGCCAGCAGCGTCTCAGGGACAAGAAATGAAAAACTGTTTTTT	CASSVSGTRNEKLFF
TRBV4-3	-	TRBD1	TRBJ1-2	TGCGCCAGCAGCCAAGATAGGGACAGGGGGAATGGCTACACCTTC	CASSQDRDRGNGYTF
TRBV9	-	-	TRBJ1-1	TGTGCCAGCACCCGGACCACTCTTCAGGGGGCTTTCTTT	CASTRTTLQGAFF
TRBV6-5	-	-	TRBJ2-7	TGTGCCAGCAGTTACGATTCGGGTGATATCTACGAGCAGTACTTC	CASSYDSGDIYEQYF
TRBV4-3	-	-	TRBJ1-4	TGCGCCAGCAGCCAAGAAGTTGAAGGACCCAATGAAAAACTGTTTTTT	CASSQEVEGPNEKLFF
TRBV4-3	once	TRBD1	TRBJ2-7	TGCGCCAGCAGCCAAGATTTTGGGCAGGGGGACTCCTACGAGCAGTACTTC	CASSQDFGQGDSYEQYF
TRBV29-1	-	-	TRBJ1-1	TGCAGCGTTTACGGGGGCACTGAAGCTTTCTTT	CSVYGGTEAFF
TRBV4-1	-	-	TRBJ2-2	TGCGCCAGCAGCCAACCTCTTAGTAACACCGGGGAGCTGTTTTTT	CASSQPLSNTGELFF
TRBV5-1	-	TRBD1	TRBJ2-3	TGCGCCACTGCCGGGCAGGGGGCTGGAGATACGCAGTATTTT	CATAGQGAGDTQYF
TRBV7-9	-	TRBD2	TRBJ2-7	TGTGCCAGCAGCTTAAGCGGGGCTACCTACGAGCAGTACTTC	CASSLSGATYEQYF
TRBV4-1	-	TRBD1	TRBJ1-6	TGCGCCAGCAGCCAAGGGTTATCCGCCGGGACAGCGGTCATTAATTCACCCCTCCACTTT	CASSQGLSAGTAVINSPLHF
TRBV27	-	TRBD1	TRBJ2-7	TGTGCCAGTGGACAGGGAAAACGCTACGAGCAGTACTTC	CASGQGKRYEQYF
TRBV5-1	-	TRBD1	TRBJ1-2	TGCGCCAGCAGCTTGGGAGACAGGGCGATGTATGGCTACACCTTC	CASSLGDRAMYGYTF
TRBV6-1	-	TRBD1	TRBJ1-4	TGTGCCAGCAGTGAAGGGGGACAGGGTAATGAAAAACTGTTTTTT	CASSEGGQGNEKLFF
TRBV5-1	-	TRBD1	TRBJ2-6	TGCGCCAGCAGCTTGGGGACAGGGGCTGGGGCCAACGTCCTGACTTTC	CASSLGTGAGANVLTF
TRBV7-2	-	-	TRBJ2-3	TGTGCCAGCAGCCAAGGGTGGGGGAGCACAGATACGCAGTATTTT	CASSQGWGSTDTQYF
TRBV7-2	-	TRBD1	TRBJ1-5	TGTGCCAGCAGCCCGGACAGGGCCAATCAGCCCCAGCATTTT	CASSPDRANQPQHF
TRBV27	-	TRBD2	TRBJ2-5	TGTGCCAGCAGTTCGACTTCGCGGGGGGGGAGGGGAAAGACCCAGTACTTC	CASSSTSRGGRGKTQYF
TRBV4-2	-	-	TRBJ1-2	TGTGCCAGCAGCCCCCTGCCCCGGGAGCCTAACTATGGCTACACCTTC	CASSPLPREPNYGYTF
TRBV6-5	-	-	TRBJ1-2	TGTGCCAGCAGCCTCTACGAAGGCGCTAACTATGGCTACACCTTC	CASSLYEGANYGYTF
TRBV5-4	-	-	TRBJ2-2	TGTGCCAGCAGCTTTACCGGGGGTGCCGGGGAGCTGTTTTTT	CASSFTGGAGELFF
TRBV10-2	-	TRBD1	TRBJ1-5	TGCGCCAGCAGTGACCGGGACAGTGCCAATCAGCCCCAGCATTTT	CASSDRDSANQPQHF